This T cell receptor beta chain stems from a study of T cells in Graves' hyperthyroidism and ophthalmopathy. Trimming took 1 base from V and 0 from J, leaving 10 bases between them. Germline CDR1 and CDR2: LNHDA and SQIVND (reference sequence). The CDR3 has 16 residues. Amplification of TCR beta CDR3 regions used RNA as the template. First-round RT-PCR of the TCR CDR3 relied on the HTBI primer set. TCRdb processed the multiplex PCR reads anew with MiXCR; each CDR3 protein has one entry. Here the sample spans around 300,000 distinct CDR3 sequences, roughly 13% being singletons. Recently diagnosed hyperthyroidism of less than 2 months' duration affected patients aged 18 to 65.

The chain links TRBV19 to TRBJ1-5; maybe TRBD1 (5 bases). What was sequenced was blood. The receptor's source is a woman in her twenties or thirties with Graves' hyperthyroidism that later progressed to Graves' ophthalmopathy. Here the CDR3 DNA reads TGTGCCAGTAGTATAGTGACAGTTTATAGCAATCAGCCCCAGCATTTT. Protein: CASSIVTVYSNQPQHF.